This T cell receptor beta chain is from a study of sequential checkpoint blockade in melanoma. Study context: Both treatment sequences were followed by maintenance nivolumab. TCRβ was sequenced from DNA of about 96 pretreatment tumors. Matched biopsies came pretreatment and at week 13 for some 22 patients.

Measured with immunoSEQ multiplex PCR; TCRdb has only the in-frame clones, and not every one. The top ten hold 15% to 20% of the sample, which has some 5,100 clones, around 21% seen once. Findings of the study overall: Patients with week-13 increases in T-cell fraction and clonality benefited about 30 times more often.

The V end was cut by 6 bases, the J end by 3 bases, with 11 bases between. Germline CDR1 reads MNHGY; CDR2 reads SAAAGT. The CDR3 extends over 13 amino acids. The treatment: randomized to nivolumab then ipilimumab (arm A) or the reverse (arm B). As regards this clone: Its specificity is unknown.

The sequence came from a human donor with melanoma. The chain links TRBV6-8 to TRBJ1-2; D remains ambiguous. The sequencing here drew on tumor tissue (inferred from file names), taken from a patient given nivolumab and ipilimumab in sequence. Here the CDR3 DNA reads TGTGCCAGCAGCCCGGGCAGCGACTATGGCTACACCTTC. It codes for CASSPGSDYGYTF.